This is a list of T cell receptor beta chains from one sample in a study of cytomegalovirus exposure and HLA in healthy donors. Here immunoSEQ multiplex PCR was the method, and the copy in TCRdb shows in-frame clones only, minus some. The sample lists approximately 150,000 clones, 86% occurring once. Sequenced material: PBMCs. These receptors were collected from a man aged 18 to 30 in good health and CMV-seropositive. The CDR3 runs from the conserved cysteine through the conserved F or W. The D gene is left open where the match is weak. A row's size may be missing; if present it is once, few, many or a size class.

j_call,d_call,v_call,clone_size,cdr3_length,cdr3_aa,cdr3_nt
TRBJ2-5,TRBD1,TRBV15,many,17,CATSRANSGTGAETQYF,TGTGCCACCAGCAGAGCAAACTCCGGGACAGGGGCAGAGACCCAGTACTTC
TRBJ2-3,TRBD1,TRBV29-1,.,14,CSVERTGGTDTQYF,TGCAGCGTTGAACGGACAGGAGGCACAGATACGCAGTATTTT
TRBJ1-6,TRBD1,TRBV27,.,18,CATSFTGTGGGVNSPLHF,TGTGCCACCTCATTCACCGGGACCGGAGGGGGCGTCAATTCACCCCTCCACTTT
TRBJ2-7,.,TRBV28,.,15,CASHPGGARTYEQYF,TGTGCCAGCCATCCCGGCGGGGCCAGGACATACGAGCAGTACTTC
TRBJ1-5,TRBD1,TRBV28,.,15,CASSLFDRGNQPQHF,TGTGCCAGCAGTTTATTTGACAGGGGTAATCAGCCCCAGCATTTT
TRBJ2-4,.,TRBV18,.,16,CASSRIGVAAKNIQYF,TGTGCCAGCTCACGGATCGGGGTAGCAGCCAAAAACATTCAGTACTTC
TRBJ2-3,.,TRBV25-1,.,14,CASSESGSTDTQYF,TGTGCCAGCAGTGAGAGCGGGAGCACAGATACGCAGTATTTT
TRBJ2-2,.,TRBV5-1,.,14,CASSGAAITGELFF,TGCGCCAGCAGCGGGGCAGCTATCACCGGGGAGCTGTTTTTT
TRBJ1-4,.,TRBV4-3,.,16,CASSQVVGARDEKLFF,TGCGCCAGCAGCCAAGTGGTAGGGGCCCGAGATGAAAAACTGTTTTTT
TRBJ2-7,TRBD2,TRBV4-3,.,18,CASSHRTPTSGRAGEQYF,TGCGCCAGCAGCCACCGAACCCCTACTAGCGGGAGGGCTGGGGAGCAGTACTTC
TRBJ2-7,.,TRBV6-5,.,12,CASNEAGGEQYF,TGTGCCAGCAATGAAGCGGGTGGAGAGCAGTACTTC
TRBJ2-7,TRBD1,TRBV11-2,.,14,CASSPQGAPYEQYF,TGTGCCAGCAGCCCCCAGGGGGCCCCCTACGAGCAGTACTTC
TRBJ2-3,TRBD1,TRBV2,.,17,CASSERGLPSDKDTQYF,TGTGCCAGCAGTGAAAGGGGGCTGCCTAGTGACAAAGATACGCAGTATTTT
TRBJ1-2,.,TRBV7-8,.,15,CASSLGRGRDYGYTF,TGTGCCAGCAGCTTGGGGCGGGGACGGGATTATGGCTACACCTTC
TRBJ1-4,TRBD1,TRBV9,.,14,CASSVTQGGEKLFF,TGTGCCAGCAGCGTCACCCAGGGGGGTGAAAAACTGTTTTTT
TRBJ2-7,TRBD1,TRBV19,.,14,CASSPGTGTYEQYF,TGTGCCAGTAGCCCTGGGACAGGCACCTACGAGCAGTACTTC
TRBJ2-7,.,TRBV6-5,.,11,CASTYGKEQYF,TGTGCCAGCACCTACGGGAAAGAGCAGTACTTC
TRBJ2-1,TRBD2,TRBV4-3,.,19,CASSQGWSSGRDSYNEQFF,TGCGCCAGCAGCCAAGGGTGGTCTAGCGGGAGGGACTCCTACAATGAGCAGTTCTTC
TRBJ2-5,.,TRBV5-1,.,14,CASSAGQSQETQYF,TGCGCCAGCAGCGCGGGACAGTCCCAAGAGACCCAGTACTTC
TRBJ2-7,.,TRBV15,once,16,CATSRDGRDYSYEQYF,TGTGCCACCAGCAGAGATGGACGGGATTACTCCTACGAGCAGTACTTC
TRBJ1-5,.,TRBV27,.,14,CASQSGLENQPQHF,TGTGCCAGCCAATCTGGACTAGAAAATCAGCCCCAGCATTTT
TRBJ2-7,TRBD1,TRBV13,.,15,CASSTRQGISYEQYF,TGTGCCAGCAGCACCCGACAGGGAATCTCCTACGAGCAGTACTTC
TRBJ2-7,TRBD2,TRBV6-6,.,12,CASTPGGVEQYF,TGTGCCAGCACCCCGGGGGGGGTCGAGCAGTACTTC
TRBJ2-1,TRBD1,TRBV2,once,14,CASRDRVLVDEQFF,TGTGCCAGCAGAGACAGGGTGCTAGTCGATGAGCAGTTCTTC
TRBJ2-2,.,TRBV7-8,few,16,CASSLFTGSNTGELFF,TGTGCCAGCAGCTTATTTACCGGGTCCAACACCGGGGAGCTGTTTTTT
TRBJ2-3,.,TRBV5-1,.,14,CASSPYRERDTQYF,TGCGCCAGCAGCCCGTACCGGGAGAGGGATACGCAGTATTTT
TRBJ1-5,TRBD1,TRBV9,.,16,CASSPRTGIFNQPQHF,TGTGCCAGCAGCCCTAGGACAGGAATTTTCAATCAGCCCCAGCATTTT